The clone carrying this T cell receptor beta chain occurred many times. Antigen specificity is unknown. The source of the sample is a study of T-cell reconstitution after alpha-beta-depleted transplantation in children. Study-wide results and limits: Diversity of TCRbeta at day 60 was high in some patients, arising from surviving recipient T cells and thymic progenitors. Reportedly, roughly two months post-transplant, alpha-beta T cells arose from several hundred expanded graft clones.

The V end lost 5 bases, the J end lost 6 bases, and 12 bases lay between the germline ends. This CDR3 comprises 13 residues. Germline loops: CDR1 SSHAT, CDR2 FNYEAQ (reference sequence). A library of TCRbeta sequences, prepared with unique molecular identifiers, was generated. TCRdb reprocessed the PCR reads via MiXCR and lists one record per CDR3 protein. The sample holds under 850,000 distinct CDR3 sequences, about 12% seen once. This chain links TRBV7-7 with TRBJ2-3; D not resolved. The TCR comes from a girl aged 2-9 years with congenital amegakaryocytic thrombocytopenia, due to receive a stem cell transplant. The sequencing used PBMCs, collected before TCRalphabeta/CD19-depleted stem cell transplant. Here the CDR3 reads CASSTTKGDTQYF. In DNA, the CDR3 is TGTGCCAGCAGCACCACGAAAGGGGATACGCAGTATTTT.